This T cell receptor (beta chain) was profiled in a study of control samples from healthy donors and cancer patients. Profiled with immunoSEQ multiplex PCR; TCRdb holds only in-frame clones, not every one. The table lists about 130,000 clones, around 92% of them singletons. The CDR3 sequence is 15 residues long. Germline CDR1 reads MNHEY; CDR2 reads SMNVEV (reference sequence). V was trimmed by 4 bases and J by 2 bases, leaving 12 bases between them. Material for sequencing was blood. This TCR was recovered from a woman between 45 and 65 years old in good health. J is TRBJ1-5 and V is TRBV27, with a possible D match to TRBD1 (5 bases). CDR3 protein: CASSWQGAGNQPQHF. CDR3 sequence (DNA): TGTGCCAGCAGTTGGCAGGGTGCTGGCAATCAGCCCCAGCATTTT.